What follows are 24 T cell receptor beta chains derived from one specimen sequenced in a study of blood T cell repertoires in COVID-19. Using immunoSEQ multiplex PCR, the repertoire was profiled, and TCRdb retains in-frame clones only, with some absent. The profile shows 400,000 to 450,000 clones, just over 85% of them singletons. Sample: peripheral blood. Receptors originate from a woman in her 30s with active or convalescent COVID-19.

The chain is built from TRBV6-5 and TRBJ1-6; D unclear. The CDR3 has 13 residues. Germline loops: CDR1 MNHEY, CDR2 SVGAGI. V was trimmed by 2 bases and J by 10 bases, leaving 9 bases between them. CDR3: CASSYEVGSPLHF. DNA of the CDR3: TGTGCCAGCAGTTACGAGGTCGGGTCACCCCTCCACTTT.

This chain links TRBV27 with TRBJ2-3, with 9 bases aligning to TRBD2. Germline V gene lookup returns CDR1 MNHEY and CDR2 SMNVEV (reference sequence). The V segment lost 0 bases and the J segment 3 bases; nucleotides outside the gene matches: 7. The CDR3 is made up of 17 amino acids. The CDR3 bases are TGTGCCAGCAGTTTATCGGTTAGCGGGAGCTGGACAGATACGCAGTATTTT. It specifies CASSLSVSGSWTDTQYF.

This chain joins TRBV7-2 and TRBJ1-5; 10 bases agree with TRBD1. Losses at the gene ends were 5 bases for V and 6 bases for J; bases not matched to a gene: 10. Germline V lookup: CDR1 SGHTA, CDR2 FQGNSA. The CDR3 is 16 residues long. The CDR3 nucleotides are TGTGCCAGCAGCCCAGGACAGGGGGTTTGGGGTCAGCCCCAGCATTTT. Encoded protein: CASSPGQGVWGQPQHF.

The chain joins TRBV3-1 (or the pseudogene TRBV3-2) to TRBJ2-2; tentatively, D is TRBD1 (6 bases). The CDR3 is 17 residues long. From germline, CDR1 is LGHDT and CDR2 YNNKEL (reference sequence). The germline V and J ends were trimmed by 1 base and 1 base, with 13 bases remaining between them. The CDR3 nucleotides read TGTGCCAGCAGCCAAGTTACTGACAGGAAGAACACCGGGGAGCTGTTTTTT. Protein product: CASSQVTDRKNTGELFF.

The genes are TRBV24-1 and TRBJ2-1; D is possibly TRBD2 (7 bases). CDR1 is KGHDR and CDR2 is SFDVKD in the germline V gene. Deletions cut 1 base from V and 4 bases from J, with 13 bases between. This CDR3 is 16 amino acids long. The CDR3 region has the DNA TGTGCCACCAGTGATTTTCGCGGGGGCGGGTACAATGAGCAGTTCTTC. It codes for CATSDFRGGGYNEQFF.

The chain joins TRBV29-1 to TRBJ1-2, with TRBD1 as a possible D gene (5 bases). The CDR3 has 14 residues. Germline CDR1 reads SQVTM; CDR2 reads ANQGSEA. Trimming cost V 2 bases and J 8 bases, with 18 bases left between them. The CDR3 region is CSVEPLPGRWGYTF. CDR3 sequence (DNA): TGCAGCGTTGAACCTCTCCCAGGGAGGTGGGGCTACACCTTC.

The chain uses TRBV28 and TRBJ2-3, with 9 bases matching TRBD1. V shed 5 bases and J 0 bases; nucleotides not matched to a gene: 6. Germline CDR1 MDHEN, CDR2 SYDVKM. The CDR3 loop spans 16 amino acids. CDR3: CASSTGTGTSTDTQYF. CDR3 in DNA: TGTGCCAGCAGTACCGGGACAGGGACTAGCACAGATACGCAGTATTTT.

The chain is built from TRBV7-5 and TRBJ1-4; the table's D gene call, TRBD1, was not cross checked with the DNA. TRBV7-5 is tagged as a pseudogene. The CDR3 has 17 amino acids. As DNA, the CDR3 is TGTGTCAGAAGCCTGTGGGACAGGGGAGGGGGAAGTGAAAAACTGTTTTTT. This encodes CVRSLWDRGGGSEKLFF.

This chain connects TRBV6-5 to TRBJ1-5; D is unresolved. This CDR3 comprises 13 residues. Per the germline V gene, CDR1 is MNHEY and CDR2 is SVGAGI. Trimming stripped 5 bases from V and 5 bases from J, with 10 bases between. In nucleotides, the CDR3 is TGTGCCAGCAGTCCACACAGAGATCAGCCCCAGCATTTT. The encoded protein is CASSPHRDQPQHF.

The chain employs TRBV19 and TRBJ2-7; D might be TRBD2 (5 bases). CDR1 and CDR2 (germline): LNHDA, SQIVND (reference sequence). This CDR3 has 13 residues. V was cut by 9 bases and J by 2 bases, with 14 bases left in between. CDR3: CARVGILPYEQYF. The CDR3 DNA sequence: TGTGCCAGAGTCGGGATTCTACCCTACGAGCAGTACTTC.

This clone was counted a single time. The chain carries TRBV6-6 and TRBJ2-5; D possibly corresponds to TRBD2 (6 bases). Germline V gives CDR1 MNHNY, CDR2 SVGAGI (reference sequence). V dropped 2 bases and J dropped 5 bases, with 9 bases sitting between them. The CDR3 spans 13 residues. The CDR3 nucleotides read TGTGCCAGCAGTTACATTGGGGGGGAGACCCAGTACTTC. This sequence encodes CASSYIGGETQYF.

This clone has ten or more counts. The chain joins TRBV7-8 to TRBJ1-2; a possible D gene is TRBD1 (6 bases). Trimming shortened V by 2 bases and J by 5 bases, and 24 bases separated the two germline ends. In germline, CDR1 is SGHVS, CDR2 FQNEAQ. The length of the CDR3 is 18 residues. The CDR3 sequence: CASSLRFRTGGAYYGYTF. CDR3 nucleotide sequence: TGTGCCAGCAGCTTACGTTTCCGGACTGGGGGCGCCTATTATGGCTACACCTTC.

V is TRBV27 and J is TRBJ2-2, with D maybe TRBD2 (5 bases). CDR3 length equals 14 residues. CDR1 and CDR2 from the germline V gene are MNHEY and SMNVEV (reference sequence). V was cut by 2 bases and J by 5 bases, with 9 bases left in between. The CDR3, as DNA: TGTGCCAGCAGTTTAACCCGGGAAACCGGGGAGCTGTTTTTT. This encodes CASSLTRETGELFF.

The chain links TRBV6-5 to TRBJ1-6, with 7 bases fitting TRBD1. CDR1 MNHEY and CDR2 SVGAGI come from the germline V gene. This CDR3 has 13 amino acids. V dropped 5 bases and J dropped 10; count of bases not matched to a gene: 5. This CDR3 reads CASSRQGESPLHF. CDR3 sequence (DNA): TGTGCCAGCAGTCGACAGGGTGAATCACCCCTCCACTTT.

CDR3 nucleotide sequence: TGTGCCAGCCGAGTCGCGGCTAGCGGGGGCTACGAGCAGTACTTC. Protein: CASRVAASGGYEQYF. The chain recombines TRBV19 with TRBJ2-7, with 10 bases lining up with TRBD2. Germline V gene data show CDR1 as LNHDA and CDR2 as SQIVND (reference sequence). This CDR3 has 15 amino acids. V dropped 9 bases and J dropped 3; count of bases not matched to a gene: 11.

The chain is built from TRBV11-2 and TRBJ2-1, with D maybe TRBD1 (6 bases). The V gene lost 2 bases and the J gene lost 0 bases, with 11 bases spanning the gap. The CDR3 consists of 16 residues. From germline, CDR1 is SGHAT and CDR2 FQNNGV. The DNA for the CDR3 is TGTGCCAGCAGCTTATCAGTAGGGGGCTCCTACAATGAGCAGTTCTTC. Protein product: CASSLSVGGSYNEQFF.

The gene calls are TRBV15 and TRBJ2-3, with a weak D call TRBD1 (5 bases). CDR3 size: 15 residues. With 5 bases removed from V and 2 bases from J, the gap between germline ends came to 14 bases. Germline values: CDR1 LNHNV, CDR2 YYDKDF (reference sequence). The CDR3: CATSGPQAPTDTQYF. CDR3 nucleotides: TGTGCCACCAGCGGCCCACAGGCCCCCACAGATACGCAGTATTTT.

The J gene is TRBJ2-5, the V gene TRBV2; D not certain. The CDR3 is 13 amino acids. Germline V gene data show CDR1 as SNHLY and CDR2 as FYNNEI. Between the trimmed V and J ends, which lost 5 bases and 4 bases, there was a span of 11 bases. CDR3 residues: CASSLEVGETQYF. Written as DNA, the CDR3 is TGTGCCAGCAGTCTAGAAGTCGGAGAGACCCAGTACTTC.

The gene calls are TRBV15 and TRBJ1-1; maybe TRBD1 (5 bases). The germline V gene has CDR1 LNHNV and CDR2 YYDKDF (reference sequence). The CDR3 length is 17 residues. Deletions cut 3 bases from V and 0 bases from J, with 17 bases between. The CDR3 is CATSRSDLTDLNTEAFF. The CDR3 DNA is TGTGCCACCAGCAGGTCGGATTTGACAGACCTGAACACTGAAGCTTTCTTT.

The V and J genes are TRBV10-3 and TRBJ2-7; 8 bases align to TRBD1. CDR1 and CDR2 from the germline V gene are ENHRY and SYGVKD. The CDR3 is 15 residues long. The J segment lost 3 bases and the V segment lost 5 bases, leaving 9 bases of the junction unmatched. The CDR3 coding sequence is TGTGCCATCAGTACCGGGACAGGACCCGGCTACGAGCAGTACTTC. Its translation: CAISTGTGPGYEQYF.

The chain carries TRBV6-2 or TRBV6-3 and TRBJ2-5, with D maybe TRBD2 (5 bases). Per germline, CDR1 MNHEY and CDR2 SVGEGT. CDR3 size: 13 residues. The V gene lost 2 bases and the J gene lost 2 bases, with 6 bases spanning the gap. CDR3 residues: CASSYPGQETQYF. The DNA of the CDR3 is TGTGCCAGCAGTTACCCGGGACAAGAGACCCAGTACTTC.

The chain couples TRBV13 to TRBJ1-2, with 9 positions matching TRBD1. The V gene end was trimmed by 6 bases and the J gene end by 4 bases; junction bases not matched to a gene: 9. This CDR3 has 15 amino acids. Germline CDR1 reads PRHDT; CDR2 reads FYEKMQ (reference sequence). DNA for the CDR3: TGTGCCAGCAGTACCTTGGACAGGGGCGGCTATGGCTACACCTTC. Amino acids: CASSTLDRGGYGYTF.

The chain couples TRBV19 to TRBJ1-1; the D gene is possibly TRBD1 (5 bases). The CDR3 loop spans 15 amino acids. CDR1 LNHDA and CDR2 SQIVND come from the germline V gene (reference sequence). V was pared by 6 bases and J by 7 bases, with 21 bases between. The CDR3 bases are TGTGCCAGTAGAATAAAGACAGCTCTCAGCATTGAAGCTTTCTTT. It yields the protein CASRIKTALSIEAFF.

V gene TRBV21-1 combines with J gene TRBJ2-1; the table's D call of TRBD2 was not tested on the DNA. TRBV21-1 is shown as a pseudogene. The CDR3 is 20 residues long. The CDR3 sequence is CASSIASAGPSPSSYNEQFF. CDR3 sequence (DNA): TGTGCCAGCAGCATTGCCAGTGCGGGGCCATCACCGAGCTCCTACAATGAGCAGTTCTTC.